Each of the 29 T cell receptor beta chains below was sequenced from the same sample in a study of shared clonotypes between healthy human individuals. Libraries were prepared by immunoSEQ multiplex PCR; TCRdb keeps only in-frame clonotypes and omits some of them. The sample contains roughly 520,000 clones, about 96% of which appear only once. Sequenced input: naive CD4+ T cells sorted from blood. Subset of the sample: CD45RA+ positively selected. These receptors were taken from a woman in her thirties in good health.

The V gene is TRBV5-1, the J gene TRBJ2-7; 7 bases map to TRBD2. Germline CDR1 and CDR2: SGHRS and YFSETQ. The CDR3 consists of 15 residues. Losses at the gene ends were 0 bases for V and 3 bases for J; bases not matched to a gene: 6. The DNA of the CDR3 is TGCGCCAGCAGCTTGGTGGGTAGCGGGCACTACGAGCAGTACTTC. Amino acids: CASSLVGSGHYEQYF.

This clone has just one count. The chain couples TRBV18 to TRBJ2-1, with D maybe TRBD2 (6 bases). The CDR3 is made up of 15 amino acids. Germline-derived CDR1 and CDR2 are KGHSH and LQKENI. Deletions cut 4 bases from V and 8 bases from J, with 18 bases between. The DNA of the CDR3 is TGTGCCAGCTCACGACTAGGCGACTCGAAAGATGAGCAGTTCTTC. Its protein is CASSRLGDSKDEQFF.

Of note for this clone: Other nucleotide sequences from this sample produce the same CDR3. This chain links TRBV5-1 with TRBJ2-5, with no clear D. V shed 0 bases and J shed 2 bases, with 5 bases lying between them. This CDR3 region has 13 residues. CDR1 is SGHRS, CDR2 YFSETQ, per germline. The CDR3 DNA follows: TGCGCCAGCAGCTTGGGCAGTCAAGAGACCCAGTACTTC. This gives the protein CASSLGSQETQYF.

J is TRBJ2-3 and V is TRBV5-4; a possible D gene is TRBD2 (6 bases). The CDR3 has 14 amino acids. Per germline, CDR1 SGHNT and CDR2 YYREEE (reference sequence). V lost 1 base, J lost 1 base, and 7 bases lay in between. CDR3 coding DNA: TGTGCCAGCAGCTTGAGGAGGGGCACAGATACGCAGTATTTT. Amino acid sequence: CASSLRRGTDTQYF.

The chain recombines TRBV4-1 with TRBJ2-5, with 8 bases aligning to TRBD2. After removal of 6 bases from V and 2 bases from J, the junction contained 5 bases not matched to a gene. The CDR3 runs to 14 residues. The germline CDR1 and CDR2 sequences are MGHRA and YSYEKL. The DNA of the CDR3 is TGCGCCAGCAGACCCATAGCGGGACAAGAGACCCAGTACTTC. This gives the protein CASRPIAGQETQYF.

CDR3 in DNA: TGTGCCAGCAGCGACGGGACAGCGACGATACGGGGCTACACCTTC. It codes for CASSDGTATIRGYTF. The V and J genes are TRBV7-9 and TRBJ1-2; 7 bases are a match to TRBD1. The CDR3 length is 15 residues. V shed 5 bases and J 8 bases; nucleotides not matched to a gene: 14. The germline gives CDR1 SEHNR, CDR2 FQNEAQ (reference sequence).

The chain carries TRBV9 and TRBJ1-2; D call uncertain. From germline, CDR1 is SGDLS and CDR2 YYNGEE. The CDR3 spans 15 residues. The germline V and J ends were trimmed by 4 bases and 7 bases, with 20 bases remaining between them. CDR3 in amino acids: CASSPRTASRGGYTF. Here the CDR3 DNA reads TGTGCCAGCAGCCCTAGGACCGCCAGCCGAGGTGGCTACACCTTC.

The CDR3 nucleotides are TGCGCCAGCAGCTTGGTATTACAGGGGGCAGATACGCAGTATTTT. It specifies CASSLVLQGADTQYF. The chain couples TRBV5-1 to TRBJ2-3; TRBD1 matches 8 bases. CDR1 and CDR2 from the germline V gene are SGHRS and YFSETQ. The V and J ends lost 0 bases and 4 bases, in that order; junction bases with no gene match: 4. The CDR3 is made up of 15 amino acids.

V usage is TRBV10-1 and J usage is TRBJ2-7, with 12 nucleotides matching TRBD2. Germline V CDR1 and CDR2: WNHNN, SYGVQD (reference sequence). V lost 6 bases to trimming and J lost 3 bases; unmatched junction nucleotides: 6. There are 15 residues in the CDR3. CDR3 in amino acids: CASSAGLAGIYEQYF. The CDR3 DNA sequence: TGCGCCAGCAGCGCTGGACTAGCGGGAATCTACGAGCAGTACTTC.

This sequence joins TRBV9 and TRBJ2-3; TRBD1 is a possible D gene (6 bases). Per the germline V gene, CDR1 is SGDLS and CDR2 is YYNGEE. Trimming pared 2 bases from V and 2 bases from J, leaving 12 bases between. The CDR3 covers 15 residues. Here the CDR3 DNA reads TGTGCCAGCAGCGTCCAGGGGAAGAACACAGATACGCAGTATTTT. As protein: CASSVQGKNTDTQYF. The full variable domain, rest sourced from reference TRBV9 and TRBJ2-3, is DSGVTQTPKHLITATGQRVTLRCSPRSGDLSVYWYQQSLDQGLQFLIQYYNGEERAKGNILERFSAQQFPDLHSELNLSSLELGDSALYFCASSVQGKNTDTQYFGPGTRLTVL.

The V and J genes are TRBV2 and TRBJ2-2; tentatively, D is TRBD1 (6 bases). Germline CDR1 SNHLY, CDR2 FYNNEI. The V end lost 0 bases, the J end lost 0 bases, and 8 bases lay between the germline ends. CDR3 length: 16 amino acids. In DNA, the CDR3 is TGTGCCAGCAGTGAAGCGGGGACAACGAACACCGGGGAGCTGTTTTTT. This encodes CASSEAGTTNTGELFF.

This clone has a single count. CDR3 loop: CASSASVGGASSYEQYF. DNA for the CDR3: TGTGCCAGCAGTGCCAGCGTGGGAGGGGCGAGCTCCTACGAGCAGTACTTC. This sequence joins TRBV28 and TRBJ2-7; 7 bases align to TRBD2. The junction had 13 bases not matched to a gene; V was cut back by 5 bases and J by 0 bases. Germline V gives CDR1 MDHEN, CDR2 SYDVKM. The CDR3 sequence is 17 residues long.

The genes are TRBV11-3 and TRBJ1-1; a possible D gene is TRBD1 (6 bases). V lost 5 bases and J lost 3, with 7 bases in between. Germline assignment: CDR1 SGHNT and CDR2 YENEEA. This CDR3 region has 12 residues. The CDR3 here is CASSHRDTEAFF. The CDR3 DNA sequence: TGTGCCAGCAGCCACAGGGACACTGAAGCTTTCTTT.

V usage is TRBV10-3 and J usage is TRBJ2-1; possible D gene TRBD1, 5 bases. V was pared by 2 bases and J by 3 bases, with 11 bases between. Germline V gives CDR1 ENHRY, CDR2 SYGVKD. CDR3 length equals 15 residues. CDR3 DNA: TGTGCCATCAGTGAGAGGGGTGGGGACTACAATGAGCAGTTCTTC. Translated: CAISERGGDYNEQFF.

This chain uses TRBV10-3 with TRBJ2-1; a weak D match, TRBD2 (6 bases). Trimming cost V 4 bases and J 0 bases, with 22 bases left between them. CDR3 length equals 19 residues. Germline V CDR1 and CDR2: ENHRY, SYGVKD. CDR3 in amino acids: CAISGISLGQRVSYNEQFF. As DNA, the CDR3 is TGTGCCATCAGTGGTATAAGTCTGGGGCAGCGGGTCTCCTACAATGAGCAGTTCTTC.

The V and J genes are TRBV19 and TRBJ2-5; no reliable D call. Per germline, CDR1 LNHDA and CDR2 SQIVND (reference sequence). There are 13 residues in the CDR3. The V end was cut by 3 bases, the J end by 5 bases, with 10 bases between. CDR3 amino acids: CASSIRRSETQYF. The CDR3 DNA reads as TGTGCCAGTAGTATTCGGCGCTCGGAGACCCAGTACTTC.

The rearrangement joins TRBV7-3 to TRBJ2-1; 14 nucleotides match TRBD2. V lost 4 bases, J lost 8 bases, and 4 bases stayed unmatched. This CDR3 contains 15 residues. Looked up from germline, CDR1 is SGHTA and CDR2 is FQGTGA. The DNA for the CDR3 is TGTGCCAGCAGCTCGGGACTAGCGGGAGTTGATGAGCAGTTCTTC. This encodes CASSSGLAGVDEQFF. The entire variable domain, with the rest obtained from reference TRBV7-3 and TRBJ2-1, is as follows: GAGVSQTPSNKVTEKGKYVELRCDPISGHTALYWYRQSLGQGPEFLIYFQGTGAADDSGLPNDRFFAVRPEGSVSTLKIQRTERGDSAVYLCASSSGLAGVDEQFFGPGTRLTVL.

The chain employs TRBV2 and TRBJ1-1; D gene unclear. Trimming removed 5 bases from V and 0 bases from J, with 7 bases in between. The CDR3 extends over 13 amino acids. Looked up from germline, CDR1 is SNHLY and CDR2 is FYNNEI. The CDR3 bases are TGTGCCAGCAGTTTGGAGCTGAACACTGAAGCTTTCTTT. It translates to CASSLELNTEAFF.

V usage is TRBV21-1 and J usage is TRBJ2-2; the table gives TRBD2 as D, unverified against the DNA. TRBV21-1 counts as a pseudogene. CDR3 length: 15 residues. Here the CDR3 reads CASSPLAGDTGELFF. DNA for the CDR3: TGTGCCAGCAGCCCCCTAGCGGGGGACACCGGGGAGCTGTTTTTT.

V gene TRBV28 combines with J gene TRBJ2-7, with 7 bases lining up with TRBD1. V lost 5 bases, J lost 6 bases, and 4 bases stayed unmatched. The germline CDR1 and CDR2 sequences are MDHEN and SYDVKM. CDR3 size: 12 residues. The CDR3 region is CASSRGLGEQYF. The CDR3 DNA sequence: TGTGCCAGCAGTAGGGGGCTCGGCGAGCAGTACTTC.

The V call is TRBV27, the J call TRBJ2-7; 7 bases are a match to TRBD2. Per germline, CDR1 MNHEY and CDR2 SMNVEV (reference sequence). Trimming took 5 bases from V and 1 from J; bases not matched to a gene: 14. The CDR3 covers 17 residues. The CDR3 DNA sequence: TGTGCCAGCAGTAGCGGGAAGGGATATAAGATTTCCTACGAGCAGTACTTC. This translates into CASSSGKGYKISYEQYF.

The chain joins TRBV19 to TRBJ2-2; possibly TRBD1 or TRBD2 for D (5 bases each). From germline, CDR1 is LNHDA and CDR2 SQIVND (reference sequence). The CDR3 length is 20 residues. V lost 4 bases to trimming and J lost 7 bases, with 31 bases between them. CDR3 sequence (DNA): TGTGCCAGTAGTAACCCACTACTAAGCTTAAAGGGGACCCTCGACGGGGAGCTGTTTTTT. It is translated as CASSNPLLSLKGTLDGELFF. The full variable domain, its missing parts supplied by reference TRBV19 and TRBJ2-2, is DGGITQSPKYLFRKEGQNVTLSCEQNLNHDAMYWYRQDPGQGLRLIYYSQIVNDFQKGDIAEGYSVSREKKESFPLTVTSAQKNPTAFYLCASSNPLLSLKGTLDGELFFGEGSRLTVL.

The V gene is TRBV5-1, the J gene TRBJ1-1; D might be TRBD1 (6 bases). Germline V gene data show CDR1 as SGHRS and CDR2 as YFSETQ. The ends were cut back, 0 bases at V and 7 bases at J, with 16 bases in the middle. The CDR3 contains 15 residues. In DNA, the CDR3 is TGCGCCAGCAGCTTGGACCAACAGGGTATAGGTGAAGCTTTCTTT. Translation: CASSLDQQGIGEAFF.

The V gene is TRBV13, the J gene TRBJ2-3; a weak D match, TRBD1 (6 bases). The V gene lost 4 bases and the J gene lost 0 bases, with 11 bases spanning the gap. CDR1 PRHDT and CDR2 FYEKMQ come from the germline V gene (reference sequence). This CDR3 is 15 amino acids long. The CDR3 DNA sequence: TGTGCCAGCAGCTACCGGACAGCTAGCACAGATACGCAGTATTTT. Residues: CASSYRTASTDTQYF.

This clone was found once. This sequence joins TRBV5-6 and TRBJ1-3; D is ambiguous. The germline V and J ends were trimmed by 0 bases and 0 bases, with 16 bases remaining between them. The CDR3 is 18 amino acids. Germline V gene sequence: CDR1 SGHDT, CDR2 YYEEEE. In DNA, the CDR3 is TGTGCCAGCAGCTTGGGATCCCGACGGGCGAGCTCTGGAAACACCATATATTTT. It is translated as CASSLGSRRASSGNTIYF.

The chain combines TRBV29-1 with TRBJ2-1; D is unresolved. Looked up from germline, CDR1 is SQVTM and CDR2 is ANQGSEA. The CDR3 consists of 15 residues. Deletions cut 4 bases from V and 0 bases from J, with 13 bases between. CDR3 in DNA: TGCAGCGTTGGGGTTCTTTGGGTCTCCTACAATGAGCAGTTCTTC. Translated: CSVGVLWVSYNEQFF.

The chain employs TRBV5-1 and TRBJ1-4; weak D call: TRBD1 (5 bases). The CDR3 contains 14 residues. The V gene's germline CDR1 is SGHRS and CDR2 YFSETQ. V lost 1 base, J lost 6 bases, and 10 bases lay in between. CDR3 region: CASSLTGRDEKLFF. The CDR3 DNA reads as TGCGCCAGCAGCTTGACAGGACGTGATGAAAAACTGTTTTTT.

About this clone: Other DNA sequences of this sample code for an identical CDR3. V and J are TRBV20-1 and TRBJ2-7; maybe TRBD2 (5 bases). The V and J ends lost 3 bases and 7 bases respectively, with 10 bases between them. The CDR3 totals 11 residues. Looked up from germline, CDR1 is DFQATT and CDR2 is SNEGSKA (reference sequence). The CDR3 protein is CSASLAKEQYF. DNA of the CDR3: TGCAGTGCTAGCTTAGCGAAGGAGCAGTACTTC.

This clone showed up just once. The chain is built from TRBV18 and TRBJ2-3; the D gene is possibly TRBD1 (5 bases). The CDR3 covers 15 residues. Germline assignment: CDR1 KGHSH and CDR2 LQKENI. V was shortened by 2 bases and J by 4 bases, with 13 bases between the two germline ends. Here the CDR3 DNA reads TGTGCCAGCTCACCAAGGGGCAGGGTTGCAGATACGCAGTATTTT. This sequence encodes CASSPRGRVADTQYF.